These 20 T cell receptor beta chains came from one sample sequenced in a study of cytomegalovirus exposure and HLA in healthy donors. This PCR relied on a set of 60 Vbeta primers and 13 Jbeta primers. TCRdb's copy holds only in-frame clones and misses some; the assay was immunoSEQ multiplex PCR. The sample has roughly 130,000 clones; 65% to 75% are singletons. Sequencing was performed on PBMCs. Receptors originate from a man aged 40-49 years in good health and CMV-seropositive.

The V gene is TRBV9, the J gene TRBJ2-2; D perhaps matches TRBD1 (6 bases). Germline lookup yields CDR1 SGDLS and CDR2 YYNGEE. Trimming cost V 0 bases and J 2 bases, with 8 bases left between them. This CDR3 spans 15 amino acids. DNA for the CDR3: TGTGCCAGCAGCGTAGAACAGGGAAACACCGGGGAGCTGTTTTTT. It is translated as CASSVEQGNTGELFF.

The chain joins TRBV7-6 to TRBJ2-3; D perhaps matches TRBD2 (7 bases). Trimming removed 5 bases at V and 6 bases at J, with 21 bases between. The CDR3 is 16 residues long. CDR1 is SGHVS, CDR2 FNYEAQ, per germline. CDR3: CASSQRGGRLADTQYF. CDR3 nucleotide sequence: TGTGCCAGCAGCCAGAGGGGGGGCAGGTTAGCGGATACGCAGTATTTT. Complete variable domain (other parts from reference TRBV7-6 and TRBJ2-3): GAGVSQSPRYKVTKRGQDVALRCDPISGHVSLYWYRQALGQGPEFLTYFNYEAQQDKSGLPNDRFSAERPEGSISTLTIQRTEQRDSAMYRCASSQRGGRLADTQYFGPGTRLTVL.

The chain employs TRBV5-1 and TRBJ1-6; TRBD1 is a possible D gene (6 bases). The germline V gene encodes CDR1 SGHRS and CDR2 YFSETQ. CDR3 length equals 14 residues. Trimming stripped 7 bases from V and 5 bases from J, with 13 bases between. For the CDR3, the DNA is TGCGCCAGCTCCGAGGGGGGGAATAATTCACCCCTCCACTTT. Translation gives CASSEGGNNSPLHF.

The chain employs TRBV18 and TRBJ2-1, with D possibly being TRBD1 (6 bases). Trimming stripped 1 base from V and 3 bases from J, with 13 bases between. CDR3 size: 16 residues. From germline, CDR1 is KGHSH and CDR2 LQKENI. The CDR3: CASSPRTAESYNEQFF. CDR3 coding DNA: TGTGCCAGCTCACCACGGACAGCCGAAAGCTACAATGAGCAGTTCTTC.

The V and J genes are TRBV4-1 and TRBJ2-1; tentatively, D is TRBD2 (6 bases). Germline loops: CDR1 MGHRA, CDR2 YSYEKL. V was pared by 1 base and J by 9 bases, with 16 bases between. The CDR3 totals 15 residues. The CDR3 sequence is CASSQGLREAAEQFF. For the CDR3, the DNA is TGCGCCAGCAGCCAAGGACTGAGGGAGGCCGCTGAGCAGTTCTTC.

The rearrangement uses TRBV7-6 and TRBJ1-3, with D perhaps TRBD1 (6 bases). CDR3 length: 14 amino acids. Trimming stripped 2 bases from V and 8 bases from J, with 13 bases between. In germline, CDR1 is SGHVS, CDR2 FNYEAQ. DNA of the CDR3: TGTGCCAGCAGCTTATTTCAACCAGGGGACACCATATATTTT. It translates to CASSLFQPGDTIYF. Looking up the rest from reference TRBV7-6 and TRBJ1-3 gives the full variable domain: GAGVSQSPRYKVTKRGQDVALRCDPISGHVSLYWYRQALGQGPEFLTYFNYEAQQDKSGLPNDRFSAERPEGSISTLTIQRTEQRDSAMYRCASSLFQPGDTIYFGEGSWLTVV.

The CDR3: CASSFGRVTYEQYF. The CDR3 DNA follows: TGTGCCAGCAGCTTCGGGAGGGTCACCTACGAGCAGTACTTC. The chain combines TRBV11-1 with TRBJ2-7; TRBD2 aligns across 8 bases. This CDR3 has 14 residues. Germline CDR1 SGHAT, CDR2 FQDESV (reference sequence). With V trimmed by 3 bases and J by 2 bases, 3 bases remained unmatched.

This chain connects TRBV27 to TRBJ2-1; 7 positions match TRBD2. The CDR3 contains 15 residues. Germline loops: CDR1 MNHEY, CDR2 SMNVEV (reference sequence). The ends lost 1 base at V and 10 bases at J; junction bases unmatched: 10. CDR3 nucleotide sequence: TGTGCCAGCAGTTTATGGGGCGGGAGTTTTAGCGAGCAGTTCTTC. Translating it yields CASSLWGGSFSEQFF.

This clone appeared once. The rearrangement joins TRBV5-1 to TRBJ2-3; 12 nucleotides match TRBD2. Looked up from germline, CDR1 is SGHRS and CDR2 is YFSETQ. The CDR3 is made up of 16 amino acids. V lost 1 base, J lost 3 bases, and 3 bases stayed unmatched. The CDR3: CASSLLLAGGTDTQYF. The CDR3 bases are TGCGCCAGCAGCTTGCTACTAGCGGGAGGTACAGATACGCAGTATTTT.

V gene TRBV5-1 combines with J gene TRBJ2-1; TRBD2 aligns across 10 bases. The CDR3 extends over 17 amino acids. The junction had 12 bases not matched to a gene; V was cut back by 0 bases and J by 9 bases. Germline V gene data show CDR1 as SGHRS and CDR2 as YFSETQ. The CDR3 coding sequence is TGCGCCAGCAGCTTGGCCATTGCTAGCGGGAGTCAGGGTGAGCAGTTCTTC. This gives the protein CASSLAIASGSQGEQFF.

The chain links TRBV27 to TRBJ2-1; 14 nucleotides line up with TRBD2. The CDR3 loop spans 14 amino acids. J lost 6 bases, V lost 10 bases, and 5 bases had no gene match. Germline CDR1 is MNHEY and CDR2 is SMNVEV (reference sequence). This chain's CDR3 is CATQGLAGVNEQFF. The CDR3 DNA sequence: TGTGCCACCCAGGGACTAGCGGGAGTCAATGAGCAGTTCTTC.

CDR3 DNA sequence: TGTGCCAGCAGATTTGGGGACAGGACCTACGAGCAGTACTTC. Its translation is CASRFGDRTYEQYF. J is TRBJ2-7 and V is TRBV28; TRBD1 matches at 8 bases. Germline assignment: CDR1 MDHEN and CDR2 SYDVKM. The junction had 6 bases not matched to a gene; V was cut back by 6 bases and J by 2 bases. The CDR3 has 14 amino acids.

This clone was detected only a few times. CDR3 in amino acids: CASSQEGATEAFF. Here the CDR3 DNA reads TGTGCCAGCAGCCAAGAGGGGGCCACTGAAGCTTTCTTT. V and J are TRBV4-2 and TRBJ1-1, with a weak D call TRBD1 (6 bases). The germline V and J ends were trimmed by 0 bases and 4 bases, with 6 bases remaining between them. Germline values: CDR1 LGHNA, CDR2 YNFKEQ. CDR3 size: 13 residues.

The V and J genes are TRBV4-2 and TRBJ2-7, with 9 bases that match TRBD1. Germline CDR1 is LGHNA and CDR2 is YNFKEQ. The length of the CDR3 is 15 residues. Losses at the gene ends were 3 bases for V and 3 bases for J; bases not matched to a gene: 6. CDR3 sequence reads: CASSQRDRGDYEQYF. The CDR3 DNA reads as TGTGCCAGCAGCCAGAGAGACAGGGGGGACTACGAGCAGTACTTC.

The chain is built from TRBV29-1 and TRBJ2-7, with a weak D call TRBD2 (5 bases). Germline values: CDR1 SQVTM, CDR2 ANQGSEA. The CDR3 runs 14 residues. The V end was cut by 1 base, the J end by 2 bases, with 12 bases between. CDR3 DNA: TGCAGCGTTGAAGGGGCGGGTTCCGCCTACGAGCAGTACTTC. Its translation is CSVEGAGSAYEQYF.

The V call is TRBV10-3, the J call TRBJ1-3; 8 bases match TRBD1. The germline gives CDR1 ENHRY, CDR2 SYGVKD. The ends lost 8 bases at V and 0 bases at J; junction bases unmatched: 6. This CDR3 has 15 amino acids. The CDR3 region has the DNA TGTGCCATCGGTAGACAGGGGAACTCTGGAAACACCATATATTTT. Its translation is CAIGRQGNSGNTIYF.

The gene calls are TRBV6-6 and TRBJ2-5; TRBD2 matches at 7 bases. V lost 6 bases, J lost 4 bases, and 8 bases stayed unmatched. The CDR3 spans 14 residues. Germline CDR1 reads MNHNY; CDR2 reads SVGAGI (reference sequence). CDR3 in DNA: TGTGCCAGCAGCGCCCGGGGAGGGGTAGAGACCCAGTACTTC. It yields the protein CASSARGGVETQYF.

This chain uses TRBV10-2 with TRBJ1-1; 7 nucleotides line up with TRBD1. V shed 6 bases and J 4 bases; nucleotides not matched to a gene: 2. This CDR3 is 12 amino acids long. The germline V gene has CDR1 WSHSY and CDR2 SAAADI. As DNA, the CDR3 is TGCGCCAGCAGAGACAGGGCCACTGAAGCTTTCTTT. The encoded protein is CASRDRATEAFF.

The chain carries TRBV7-9 and TRBJ1-2; 7 bases match TRBD1. In germline, CDR1 is SEHNR, CDR2 FQNEAQ (reference sequence). The CDR3 totals 15 residues. Trimming removed 4 bases from V and 1 base from J; junction bases left unmatched: 6. The CDR3 region has the DNA TGTGCCAGCAGCTCGCTACAGGGGATTAACTATGGCTACACCTTC. Translated, it gives CASSSLQGINYGYTF. The full variable domain, its missing parts supplied by reference TRBV7-9 and TRBJ1-2, is DTGVSQNPRHKITKRGQNVTFRCDPISEHNRLYWYRQTLGQGPEFLTYFQNEAQLEKSRLLSDRFSAERPKGSFSTLEIQRTEQGDSAMYLCASSSLQGINYGYTFGSGTRLTVV.

The chain links TRBV18 to TRBJ1-1; 11 nucleotides align to TRBD1. Germline CDR1 reads KGHSH; CDR2 reads LQKENI. The CDR3 is 15 residues long. Losses at the gene ends were 3 bases for V and 4 bases for J; bases not matched to a gene: 4. This chain's CDR3 is CASSPDRGRVTEAFF. The CDR3 DNA is TGTGCCAGCTCACCGGACAGGGGGCGCGTCACTGAAGCTTTCTTT. Supplemented by reference TRBV18 and TRBJ1-1, the full variable domain reads NAGVMQNPRHLVRRRGQEARLRCSPMKGHSHVYWYRQLPEEGLKFMVYLQKENIIDESGMPKERFSAEFPKEGPSILRIQQVVRGDSAAYFCASSPDRGRVTEAFFGQGTRLTVV.